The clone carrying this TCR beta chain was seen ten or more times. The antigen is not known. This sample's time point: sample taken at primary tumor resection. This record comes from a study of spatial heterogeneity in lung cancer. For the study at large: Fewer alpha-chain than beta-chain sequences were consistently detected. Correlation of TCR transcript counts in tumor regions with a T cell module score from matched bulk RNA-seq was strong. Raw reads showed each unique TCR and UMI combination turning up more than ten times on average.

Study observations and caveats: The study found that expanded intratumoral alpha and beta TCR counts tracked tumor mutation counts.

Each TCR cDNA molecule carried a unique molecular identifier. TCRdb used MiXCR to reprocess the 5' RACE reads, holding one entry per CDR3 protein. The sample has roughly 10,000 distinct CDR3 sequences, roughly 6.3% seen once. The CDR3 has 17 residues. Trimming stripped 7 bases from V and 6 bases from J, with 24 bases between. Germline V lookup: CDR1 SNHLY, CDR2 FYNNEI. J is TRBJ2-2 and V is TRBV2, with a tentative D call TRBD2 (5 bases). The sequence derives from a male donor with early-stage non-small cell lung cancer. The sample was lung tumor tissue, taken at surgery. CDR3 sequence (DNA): TGTGCCAGCAAATTGGTCGATAGCGACCTAGTGGCCGGGGAGCTGTTTTTT. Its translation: CASKLVDSDLVAGELFF.